The clone carrying this TCR beta chain was seen a single time. Sequenced by immunoSEQ multiplex PCR; TCRdb stores in-frame clones only, minus some. The repertoire holds fewer than 2,500 clones, with roughly 79% as singletons. The sample belongs to a study of glioma-infiltrating T cells after dendritic cell vaccination. V shed 3 bases and J 8 bases; nucleotides not matched to a gene: 6. Germline V gene lookup returns CDR1 MDHEN and CDR2 SYDVKM. This CDR3 comprises 14 residues. Time point here: after dendritic cell vaccination, including at tumor progression/relapse. Monocyte-derived dendritic cells, cultured 7 to 8 days with IL-4 and GM-CSF, were pulsed with autologous tumor lysate.

Here the sequenced sample was tumor tissue, taken after dendritic cell vaccination. The sequence was obtained from a human donor with glioblastoma. The V gene is TRBV28, the J gene TRBJ1-4, with TRBD1 matching 7 bases. The CDR3 reads CASSLRQGNEKLFF. The DNA for the CDR3 is TGTGCCAGCAGTTTGAGACAGGGAAACGAAAAACTGTTTTTT.